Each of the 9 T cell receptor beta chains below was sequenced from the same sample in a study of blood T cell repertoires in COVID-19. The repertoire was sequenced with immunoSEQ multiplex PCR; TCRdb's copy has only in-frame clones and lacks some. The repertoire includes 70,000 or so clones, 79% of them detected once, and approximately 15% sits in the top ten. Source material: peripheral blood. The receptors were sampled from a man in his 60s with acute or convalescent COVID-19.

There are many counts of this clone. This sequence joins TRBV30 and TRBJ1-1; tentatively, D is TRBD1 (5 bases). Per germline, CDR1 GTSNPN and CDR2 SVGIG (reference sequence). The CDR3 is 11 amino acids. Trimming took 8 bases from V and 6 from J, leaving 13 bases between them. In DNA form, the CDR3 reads TGTGCCGAGGGGTGGGGGGCTGAAGCTTTCTTT. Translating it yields CAEGWGAEAFF.

CDR3 residues: CASSFPQGAADTQYF. CDR3 DNA: TGCGCCAGCAGCTTTCCTCAAGGGGCGGCAGATACGCAGTATTTT. The V call is TRBV5-1, the J call TRBJ2-3; D possibly corresponds to TRBD1 (5 bases). This CDR3 has 15 residues. With 2 bases removed from V and 4 bases from J, the gap between germline ends came to 14 bases. Looked up from germline, CDR1 is SGHRS and CDR2 is YFSETQ. The complete variable domain, with remaining parts taken from reference TRBV5-1 and TRBJ2-3, reads KAGVTQTPRYLIKTRGQQVTLSCSPISGHRSVSWYQQTPGQGLQFLFEYFSETQRNKGNFPGRFSGRQFSNSRSEMNVSTLELGDSALYLCASSFPQGAADTQYFGPGTRLTVL.

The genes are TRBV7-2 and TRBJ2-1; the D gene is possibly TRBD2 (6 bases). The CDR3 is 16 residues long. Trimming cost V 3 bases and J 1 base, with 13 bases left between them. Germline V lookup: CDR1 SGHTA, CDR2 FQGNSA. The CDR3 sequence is CASSLGLAVSYNEQFF. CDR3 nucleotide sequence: TGTGCCAGCAGCTTGGGACTCGCTGTGTCCTACAATGAGCAGTTCTTC.

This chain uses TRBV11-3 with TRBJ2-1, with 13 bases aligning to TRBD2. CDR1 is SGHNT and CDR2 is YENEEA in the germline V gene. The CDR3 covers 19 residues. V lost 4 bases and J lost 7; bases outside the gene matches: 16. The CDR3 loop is CASSSSTSGGRFVKNEQFF. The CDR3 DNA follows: TGTGCCAGCAGCTCGTCGACTAGCGGGGGGAGGTTCGTGAAGAATGAGCAGTTCTTC.

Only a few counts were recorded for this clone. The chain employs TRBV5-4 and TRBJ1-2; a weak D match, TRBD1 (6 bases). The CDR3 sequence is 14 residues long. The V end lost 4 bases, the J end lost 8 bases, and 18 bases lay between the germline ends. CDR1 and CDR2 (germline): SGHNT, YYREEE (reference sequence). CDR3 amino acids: CASSPTGGARGYTF. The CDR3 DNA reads TGTGCCAGCAGCCCTACGGGGGGGGCAAGAGGCTACACCTTC.

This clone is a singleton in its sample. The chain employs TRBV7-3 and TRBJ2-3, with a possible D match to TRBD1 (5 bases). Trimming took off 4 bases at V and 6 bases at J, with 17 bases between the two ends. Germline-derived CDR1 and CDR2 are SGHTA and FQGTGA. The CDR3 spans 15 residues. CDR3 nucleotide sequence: TGTGCCAGCAGCTCGACACCAAGGGCAGGGGATACGCAGTATTTT. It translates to CASSSTPRAGDTQYF. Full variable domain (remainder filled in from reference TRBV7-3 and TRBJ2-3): GAGVSQTPSNKVTEKGKYVELRCDPISGHTALYWYRQSLGQGPEFLIYFQGTGAADDSGLPNDRFFAVRPEGSVSTLKIQRTERGDSAVYLCASSSTPRAGDTQYFGPGTRLTVL.

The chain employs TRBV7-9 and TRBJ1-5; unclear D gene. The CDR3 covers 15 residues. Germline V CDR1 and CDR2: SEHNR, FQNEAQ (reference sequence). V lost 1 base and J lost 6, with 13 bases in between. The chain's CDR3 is CASSLEGGPGQPQHF. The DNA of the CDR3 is TGTGCCAGCAGCTTAGAGGGAGGGCCTGGTCAGCCCCAGCATTTT.

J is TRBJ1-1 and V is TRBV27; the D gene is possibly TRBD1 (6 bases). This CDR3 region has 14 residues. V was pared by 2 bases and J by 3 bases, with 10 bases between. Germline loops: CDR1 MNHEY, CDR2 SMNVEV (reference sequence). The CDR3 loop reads CASSLTGKYTEAFF. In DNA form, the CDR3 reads TGTGCCAGCAGTTTAACAGGGAAATACACTGAAGCTTTCTTT.

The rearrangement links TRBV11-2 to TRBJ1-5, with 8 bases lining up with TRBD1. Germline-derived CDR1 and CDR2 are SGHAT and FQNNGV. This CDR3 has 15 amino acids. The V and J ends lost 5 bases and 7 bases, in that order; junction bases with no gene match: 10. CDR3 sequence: CASSPDRGARQPQHF. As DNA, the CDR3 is TGTGCCAGCAGCCCTGACAGGGGAGCGCGGCAGCCCCAGCATTTT. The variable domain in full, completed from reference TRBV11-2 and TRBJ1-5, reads EAGVAQSPRYKIIEKRQSVAFWCNPISGHATLYWYQQILGQGPKLLIQFQNNGVVDDSQLPKDRFSAERLKGVDSTLKIQPAKLEDSAVYLCASSPDRGARQPQHFGDGTRLSIL.